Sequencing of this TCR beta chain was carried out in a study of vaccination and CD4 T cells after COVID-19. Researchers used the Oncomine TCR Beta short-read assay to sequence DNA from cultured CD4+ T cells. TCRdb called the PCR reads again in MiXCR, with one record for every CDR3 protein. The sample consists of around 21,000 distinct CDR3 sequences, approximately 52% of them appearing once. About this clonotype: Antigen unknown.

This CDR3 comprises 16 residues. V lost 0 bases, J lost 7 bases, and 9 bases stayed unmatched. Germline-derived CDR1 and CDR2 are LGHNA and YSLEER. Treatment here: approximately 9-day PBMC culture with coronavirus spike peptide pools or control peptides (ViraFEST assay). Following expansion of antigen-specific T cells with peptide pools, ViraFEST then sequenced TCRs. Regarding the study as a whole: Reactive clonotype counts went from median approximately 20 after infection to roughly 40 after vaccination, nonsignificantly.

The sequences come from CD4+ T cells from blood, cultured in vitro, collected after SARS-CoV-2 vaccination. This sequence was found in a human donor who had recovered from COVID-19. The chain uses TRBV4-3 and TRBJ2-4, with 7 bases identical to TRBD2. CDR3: CASSQDQAGPGNIQYF. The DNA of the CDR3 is TGCGCCAGCAGCCAAGATCAAGCGGGGCCAGGGAACATTCAGTACTTC.